A selection of T cell receptor beta chains follows, all from one sample in a study of cytotoxic CD8 clonotypes in ibrutinib-treated CLL. Using immunoSEQ multiplex PCR, the repertoire was profiled, and TCRdb retains in-frame clones only, with some absent. There are 65,000 to 95,000 clones in the sample; 85% to 90% occur only once, and approximately 5.4% lies in the top ten. The source was PBMCs, collected before ibrutinib treatment. All receptors derive from a human donor with chronic lymphocytic leukemia. The CDR3 runs from the conserved cysteine through the conserved F or W. Fields, in order: D gene, CDR3 length, J gene, V gene, clone size, CDR3 protein, CDR3 DNA. A D gene is named only where the DNA matches it firmly. Some rows have no size entry. The others give once, few or many, or a class for an expanded clone.

d_call: -
cdr3_length: 15
j_call: TRBJ2-2
v_call: TRBV2
clone_size: -
cdr3_aa: CASSESMTNTGELFF
cdr3_nt: TGTGCCAGCAGTGAATCGATGACGAACACCGGGGAGCTGTTTTTT

d_call: -
cdr3_length: 14
j_call: TRBJ2-1
v_call: TRBV4-3
clone_size: -
cdr3_aa: CASSHGTRRNEQFF
cdr3_nt: TGCGCCAGCAGCCACGGGACCCGTCGGAATGAGCAGTTCTTC

d_call: -
cdr3_length: 16
j_call: TRBJ1-1
v_call: TRBV28
clone_size: -
cdr3_aa: CASSLFRGAVNTEAFF
cdr3_nt: TGTGCCAGCAGTTTATTCCGGGGGGCTGTGAACACTGAAGCTTTCTTT

d_call: -
cdr3_length: 11
j_call: TRBJ2-7
v_call: TRBV28
clone_size: once
cdr3_aa: CASSPGPGEYF
cdr3_nt: TGTGCCAGCAGCCCCGGGCCCGGAGAGTACTTC

d_call: TRBD2
cdr3_length: 15
j_call: TRBJ2-1
v_call: TRBV7-9
clone_size: -
cdr3_aa: CASSAGLAGPSEQFF
cdr3_nt: TGTGCCAGCAGCGCTGGACTAGCGGGACCGTCAGAGCAGTTCTTC

d_call: -
cdr3_length: 15
j_call: TRBJ2-3
v_call: TRBV10-2
clone_size: -
cdr3_aa: CASKGLSAAGDTQYF
cdr3_nt: TGCGCCAGCAAGGGACTTTCCGCCGCGGGGGATACGCAGTATTTT

d_call: -
cdr3_length: 14
j_call: TRBJ1-5
v_call: TRBV5-4
clone_size: -
cdr3_aa: CASSLDRTNQPQHF
cdr3_nt: TGTGCCAGCAGCTTGGACAGAACTAATCAGCCCCAGCATTTT

d_call: -
cdr3_length: 14
j_call: TRBJ2-1
v_call: TRBV2
clone_size: -
cdr3_aa: CASMPSENSNEQFF
cdr3_nt: TGTGCCAGCATGCCTAGCGAGAACTCCAATGAGCAGTTCTTC

d_call: -
cdr3_length: 13
j_call: TRBJ1-1
v_call: TRBV15
clone_size: -
cdr3_aa: CATSRASTTEGFF
cdr3_nt: TGTGCCACCAGCAGAGCTTCGACCACGGAGGGTTTCTTT

d_call: TRBD1
cdr3_length: 15
j_call: TRBJ2-1
v_call: TRBV6-5
clone_size: -
cdr3_aa: CASSYSGQGAYEQFF
cdr3_nt: TGTGCCAGCAGTTACTCGGGACAGGGGGCTTATGAGCAGTTCTTC

d_call: TRBD1
cdr3_length: 16
j_call: TRBJ2-7
v_call: TRBV5-1
clone_size: few
cdr3_aa: CASSPWAGGYSYEQYF
cdr3_nt: TGCGCCAGCAGCCCGTGGGCAGGGGGTTACTCCTACGAGCAGTACTTC

d_call: -
cdr3_length: 14
j_call: TRBJ2-7
v_call: TRBV19
clone_size: -
cdr3_aa: CASSIAGVESEQYF
cdr3_nt: TGTGCCAGTAGTATAGCAGGTGTTGAGTCCGAGCAGTACTTC

d_call: -
cdr3_length: 14
j_call: TRBJ1-1
v_call: TRBV6-1
clone_size: -
cdr3_aa: CASSEPGLNTEAFF
cdr3_nt: TGTGCCAGCAGTGAACCCGGACTGAACACTGAAGCTTTCTTT

d_call: TRBD2
cdr3_length: 15
j_call: TRBJ2-7
v_call: TRBV5-1
clone_size: -
cdr3_aa: CASSLGLAGSYEQYF
cdr3_nt: TGCGCCAGCAGCTTGGGCCTAGCGGGGAGCTACGAGCAGTACTTC

d_call: -
cdr3_length: 14
j_call: TRBJ1-2
v_call: TRBV7-9
clone_size: few
cdr3_aa: CASSTTTGDYGYTF
cdr3_nt: TGTGCCAGCAGCACGACGACTGGGGACTATGGCTACACCTTC

d_call: -
cdr3_length: 15
j_call: TRBJ2-1
v_call: TRBV4-2
clone_size: -
cdr3_aa: CASSQVFRSDDEQFF
cdr3_nt: TGTGCCAGCAGCCAAGTTTTTAGGAGCGACGATGAGCAGTTCTTC

d_call: -
cdr3_length: 16
j_call: TRBJ2-1
v_call: TRBV4-3
clone_size: -
cdr3_aa: CASSQVGRDWYNEQFF
cdr3_nt: TGCGCCAGCAGCCAAGTAGGGCGGGATTGGTACAATGAGCAGTTCTTC

d_call: -
cdr3_length: 14
j_call: TRBJ2-7
v_call: TRBV30
clone_size: -
cdr3_aa: CAWSPDIGFYEQYF
cdr3_nt: TGTGCCTGGAGTCCCGATATAGGCTTCTACGAGCAGTACTTC

d_call: TRBD1
cdr3_length: 15
j_call: TRBJ1-4
v_call: TRBV5-1
clone_size: -
cdr3_aa: CASSLVAGGQEKLFF
cdr3_nt: TGCGCCAGCAGCTTGGTGGCAGGGGGACAGGAAAAACTGTTTTTT

d_call: -
cdr3_length: 13
j_call: TRBJ1-4
v_call: TRBV28
clone_size: -
cdr3_aa: CATIGRPDEKLFF
cdr3_nt: TGTGCCACCATCGGACGTCCGGATGAAAAACTGTTTTTT

d_call: -
cdr3_length: 14
j_call: TRBJ2-7
v_call: TRBV19
clone_size: -
cdr3_aa: CASSIAGTPIEQYF
cdr3_nt: TGTGCCAGTAGTATCGCCGGGACTCCAATCGAGCAGTACTTC

d_call: -
cdr3_length: 14
j_call: TRBJ2-1
v_call: TRBV7-3
clone_size: -
cdr3_aa: CASSLGPSSNEQFF
cdr3_nt: TGTGCCAGCAGCTTAGGTCCATCCTCCAATGAGCAGTTCTTC

d_call: -
cdr3_length: 13
j_call: TRBJ1-2
v_call: TRBV27
clone_size: -
cdr3_aa: CASSLVQGRGYTF
cdr3_nt: TGTGCCAGCAGTTTGGTCCAGGGGCGAGGCTACACCTTC

d_call: -
cdr3_length: 14
j_call: TRBJ1-1
v_call: TRBV6-5
clone_size: -
cdr3_aa: CASSSRSSNTEAFF
cdr3_nt: TGTGCCAGCTCCTCGAGGTCATCGAACACTGAAGCTTTCTTT

d_call: TRBD1
cdr3_length: 14
j_call: TRBJ2-1
v_call: TRBV2
clone_size: -
cdr3_aa: CASRTTGVPNEQFF
cdr3_nt: TGTGCCAGCCGAACGACAGGGGTCCCCAATGAGCAGTTCTTC

d_call: -
cdr3_length: 14
j_call: TRBJ2-7
v_call: TRBV30
clone_size: -
cdr3_aa: CAWSPDSGSYEQYF
cdr3_nt: TGTGCCTGGAGTCCGGACAGTGGCTCCTACGAGCAGTACTTC

d_call: -
cdr3_length: 13
j_call: TRBJ1-5
v_call: TRBV29-1
clone_size: -
cdr3_aa: CSVVQGEGQPQHF
cdr3_nt: TGCAGCGTTGTGCAGGGTGAAGGGCAGCCCCAGCATTTT

d_call: TRBD2
cdr3_length: 17
j_call: TRBJ2-1
v_call: TRBV5-1
clone_size: -
cdr3_aa: CASSLGLAGGTFSEQFF
cdr3_nt: TGCGCCAGCAGCTTAGGACTAGCGGGAGGAACATTCAGTGAGCAGTTCTTC

d_call: -
cdr3_length: 15
j_call: TRBJ1-2
v_call: TRBV28
clone_size: -
cdr3_aa: CASSDPGHMNYGYTF
cdr3_nt: TGTGCCAGCAGTGATCCGGGACACATGAACTATGGCTACACCTTC

d_call: -
cdr3_length: 16
j_call: TRBJ2-3
v_call: TRBV19
clone_size: few
cdr3_aa: CASSIGDWGSTDTQYF
cdr3_nt: TGTGCCAGTAGTATCGGGGACTGGGGAAGCACAGATACGCAGTATTTT

d_call: -
cdr3_length: 13
j_call: TRBJ2-7
v_call: TRBV6-1
clone_size: -
cdr3_aa: CASSEALDSSQYF
cdr3_nt: TGTGCCAGCAGTGAAGCGCTGGACTCTTCGCAGTACTTC

d_call: TRBD1
cdr3_length: 15
j_call: TRBJ2-7
v_call: TRBV6-1
clone_size: -
cdr3_aa: CASSDLAGGAYEQYF
cdr3_nt: TGTGCCAGCAGTGACCTCGCAGGGGGCGCATACGAGCAGTACTTC

d_call: -
cdr3_length: 13
j_call: TRBJ2-6
v_call: TRBV27
clone_size: -
cdr3_aa: CASSLGGANVLTF
cdr3_nt: TGTGCCAGCAGTTTAGGCGGGGCCAACGTCCTGACTTTC

d_call: TRBD1
cdr3_length: 15
j_call: TRBJ2-7
v_call: TRBV6-5
clone_size: -
cdr3_aa: CASSVDRASSYEQYF
cdr3_nt: TGTGCCAGCAGTGTTGACAGGGCCAGTTCCTACGAGCAGTACTTC

d_call: TRBD1
cdr3_length: 14
j_call: TRBJ1-1
v_call: TRBV7-3
clone_size: -
cdr3_aa: CASSAEVQGARAFF
cdr3_nt: TGTGCCAGCAGCGCCGAAGTACAGGGGGCGCGTGCTTTCTTT

d_call: TRBD1
cdr3_length: 17
j_call: TRBJ1-5
v_call: TRBV15
clone_size: -
cdr3_aa: CATSRDLGQGYNQPQHF
cdr3_nt: TGTGCCACCAGCAGAGATCTCGGACAGGGGTACAATCAGCCCCAGCATTTT

d_call: -
cdr3_length: 16
j_call: TRBJ1-5
v_call: TRBV11-3
clone_size: -
cdr3_aa: CASSLGRTAGSQPQHF
cdr3_nt: TGTGCCAGCAGCTTAGGAAGGACGGCAGGGAGTCAGCCCCAGCATTTT

d_call: TRBD1
cdr3_length: 12
j_call: TRBJ2-7
v_call: TRBV27
clone_size: -
cdr3_aa: CASRGQGREQYF
cdr3_nt: TGTGCCAGCAGGGGACAGGGGCGGGAGCAGTACTTC

d_call: -
cdr3_length: 17
j_call: TRBJ2-7
v_call: TRBV2
clone_size: -
cdr3_aa: CASSGTWGSVSSYEQYF
cdr3_nt: TGTGCCAGCAGTGGCACGTGGGGTAGCGTAAGCTCCTACGAGCAGTACTTC

d_call: -
cdr3_length: 16
j_call: TRBJ1-2
v_call: TRBV19
clone_size: -
cdr3_aa: CASSPPVRGLDYGYTF
cdr3_nt: TGTGCCAGTAGTCCCCCGGTTCGGGGTTTGGACTATGGCTACACCTTC

d_call: -
cdr3_length: 14
j_call: TRBJ1-2
v_call: TRBV9
clone_size: -
cdr3_aa: CASRAKGGDYGYTF
cdr3_nt: TGTGCCAGCAGGGCAAAAGGGGGTGACTATGGCTACACCTTC

d_call: -
cdr3_length: 14
j_call: TRBJ2-7
v_call: TRBV6-5
clone_size: -
cdr3_aa: CASSYVGRSYEQYF
cdr3_nt: TGTGCCAGCAGTTACGTCGGCAGATCCTACGAGCAGTACTTC

d_call: -
cdr3_length: 14
j_call: TRBJ2-7
v_call: TRBV6-5
clone_size: -
cdr3_aa: CASSYLARVYEQYF
cdr3_nt: TGTGCCAGCAGTTACCTCGCTCGGGTCTACGAGCAGTACTTC

d_call: TRBD1
cdr3_length: 16
j_call: TRBJ2-7
v_call: TRBV27
clone_size: -
cdr3_aa: CASSPRGTGTFYEQYF
cdr3_nt: TGTGCCAGCAGCCCCCGGGGGACAGGGACATTCTACGAGCAGTACTTC

d_call: TRBD2
cdr3_length: 16
j_call: TRBJ2-1
v_call: TRBV28
clone_size: few
cdr3_aa: CASSSGLASSYNEQFF
cdr3_nt: TGTGCCAGCAGTTCGGGACTAGCGAGCTCCTACAATGAGCAGTTCTTC

d_call: -
cdr3_length: 12
j_call: TRBJ1-5
v_call: TRBV2
clone_size: few
cdr3_aa: CASSDGSQPQHF
cdr3_nt: TGTGCCAGCAGTGATGGTAGTCAGCCCCAGCATTTT

d_call: TRBD1
cdr3_length: 18
j_call: TRBJ2-1
v_call: TRBV27
clone_size: -
cdr3_aa: CASSLYVMGQGPYNEQFF
cdr3_nt: TGTGCCAGCAGTTTGTACGTAATGGGACAGGGCCCTTACAATGAGCAGTTCTTC

d_call: TRBD1
cdr3_length: 11
j_call: TRBJ2-7
v_call: TRBV29-1
clone_size: -
cdr3_aa: CSVGTGGEQYF
cdr3_nt: TGCAGCGTTGGGACAGGAGGCGAGCAGTACTTC

d_call: TRBD1
cdr3_length: 17
j_call: TRBJ1-2
v_call: TRBV5-6
clone_size: once
cdr3_aa: CASSLEVLGQGSYGYTF
cdr3_nt: TGTGCCAGCAGCTTGGAAGTCTTGGGACAGGGGAGCTATGGCTACACCTTC

d_call: -
cdr3_length: 15
j_call: TRBJ1-4
v_call: TRBV9
clone_size: -
cdr3_aa: CASSEWGGTNEKLFF
cdr3_nt: TGTGCCAGCAGCGAGTGGGGTGGGACTAATGAAAAACTGTTTTTT

d_call: -
cdr3_length: 14
j_call: TRBJ2-7
v_call: TRBV5-1
clone_size: -
cdr3_aa: CASRNQYPPYEQYF
cdr3_nt: TGCGCCAGCAGGAATCAGTACCCTCCCTACGAGCAGTACTTC

d_call: -
cdr3_length: 15
j_call: TRBJ2-7
v_call: TRBV27
clone_size: -
cdr3_aa: CASRGLARTSYEQYF
cdr3_nt: TGTGCCAGCAGGGGACTTGCCCGAACCTCCTACGAGCAGTACTTC

d_call: -
cdr3_length: 15
j_call: TRBJ1-2
v_call: TRBV28
clone_size: -
cdr3_aa: CASIPSGDLSYGYTF
cdr3_nt: TGTGCCAGCATTCCTTCAGGGGATTTGAGCTATGGCTACACCTTC

d_call: -
cdr3_length: 16
j_call: TRBJ2-2
v_call: TRBV4-2
clone_size: once
cdr3_aa: CASSPSGAGGAGELFF
cdr3_nt: TGTGCCAGCAGCCCGAGCGGGGCAGGGGGAGCCGGGGAGCTGTTTTTT

d_call: -
cdr3_length: 15
j_call: TRBJ2-5
v_call: TRBV6-1
clone_size: -
cdr3_aa: CASSGQGYRAETQYF
cdr3_nt: TGTGCCAGCAGTGGTCAGGGGTATAGGGCAGAGACCCAGTACTTC

d_call: -
cdr3_length: 14
j_call: TRBJ2-3
v_call: TRBV19
clone_size: medium-sized
cdr3_aa: CASSVDQPQDTQYF
cdr3_nt: TGTGCCAGTAGCGTGGATCAGCCCCAAGATACGCAGTATTTT

d_call: TRBD2
cdr3_length: 15
j_call: TRBJ2-3
v_call: TRBV4-1
clone_size: -
cdr3_aa: CASSPSGLAGDTQYF
cdr3_nt: TGCGCCAGCAGCCCATCTGGACTAGCGGGAGATACGCAGTATTTT